This T cell receptor beta chain was observed in a study of blood T cells in healthy people across ages. The V gene end was trimmed by 0 bases and the J gene end by 4 bases; junction bases not matched to a gene: 6. In germline, CDR1 is LNHNV, CDR2 YYDKDF (reference sequence). The CDR3 has 17 residues. Primers used in a second PCR of roughly 7 to 11 cycles were a sample-barcoded 5' primer and a J-beta primer mix. TCRdb reprocessed the 5' RACE reads via MiXCR and lists one record per CDR3 protein. In the table there are roughly 830,000 distinct CDR3 sequences, around 62% of which are singletons. The gene calls are TRBV15 and TRBJ2-1; 10 positions agree with TRBD2. The source material was blood. The clonotype originates from a man in his thirties or forties in good health. The CDR3 here is CATSRDRHSGGYNEQFF. CDR3 in DNA: TGTGCCACCAGCAGAGATAGGCATAGCGGGGGGTACAATGAGCAGTTCTTC. The full variable domain, rest sourced from reference TRBV15 and TRBJ2-1, is DAMVIQNPRYQVTQFGKPVTLSCSQTLNHNVMYWYQQKSSQAPKLLFHYYDKDFNNEADTPDNFQSRRPNTSFCFLDIRSPGLGDTAMYLCATSRDRHSGGYNEQFFGPGTRLTVL.